These 24 T cell receptor beta chains were all obtained from the same sample, sequenced in a study of cytomegalovirus exposure and HLA in healthy donors. Primers included in the PCR were 60 Vbeta and 13 Jbeta primers. TCRdb keeps only in-frame clones here, not all; method: immunoSEQ multiplex PCR. The data show approximately 140,000 clones, with about 80% seen just once and 2.5% to 3% held by the top ten. The sample comprised PBMCs. Receptors were obtained from a boy aged 2 to 10 in good health and CMV-seronegative.

Here the CDR3 reads CASSRGLAGGRPYNEQFF. The CDR3, as DNA: TGCGCCAGCAGCAGGGGACTAGCGGGAGGGCGTCCCTACAATGAGCAGTTCTTC. This chain links TRBV5-1 with TRBJ2-1; TRBD2 aligns across 16 bases. The germline gives CDR1 SGHRS, CDR2 YFSETQ. The length of the CDR3 is 18 residues. Losses at the gene ends were 4 bases for V and 2 bases for J; bases not matched to a gene: 6.

The rearrangement links TRBV19 to TRBJ1-1; D gene uncertain. V lost 4 bases and J 5 bases, leaving 11 bases between the germline ends. Germline CDR1 is LNHDA and CDR2 is SQIVND (reference sequence). The CDR3 covers 13 residues. The CDR3 region is CASSREAGTEAFF. CDR3 coding DNA: TGTGCCAGTAGTAGAGAGGCGGGGACTGAAGCTTTCTTT.

This rearrangement joins TRBV11-2 to TRBJ1-2; TRBD1 might be the D (5 bases). This CDR3 contains 14 residues. V was clipped by 5 bases and J by 1 base, with 11 bases between them. The germline V gene has CDR1 SGHAT and CDR2 FQNNGV. CDR3 region: CASSPQDINYGYTF. CDR3 in DNA: TGTGCCAGCAGCCCCCAGGACATTAACTATGGCTACACCTTC.

The chain uses TRBV4-2 and TRBJ2-5; 9 bases map to TRBD1. The CDR3 sequence is 15 residues long. CDR1 is LGHNA, CDR2 YNFKEQ, per germline. V shed 0 bases and J 4 bases; nucleotides not matched to a gene: 3. This chain's CDR3 is CASSQDVTGGETQYF. CDR3 sequence (DNA): TGTGCCAGCAGCCAAGATGTGACAGGGGGAGAGACCCAGTACTTC.

The V gene is TRBV11-2, the J gene TRBJ2-1, with 12 bases lining up with TRBD2. This CDR3 is 17 amino acids long. Germline loops: CDR1 SGHAT, CDR2 FQNNGV. V shed 1 base and J 7 bases; nucleotides not matched to a gene: 8. The CDR3 reads CASSLVTGLAGGNEQFF. The DNA of the CDR3 is TGTGCCAGCAGCTTAGTAACGGGACTAGCGGGTGGGAATGAGCAGTTCTTC.

This clone has only a few counts. This CDR3 reads CASSFGQGTYEQYV. The CDR3 DNA follows: TGTGCCAGCAGCTTTGGGCAGGGGACCTACGAGCAGTACGTC. V and J are TRBV7-2 and TRBJ2-7, with D possibly TRBD1 on 6 matching bases. Germline CDR1 and CDR2: SGHTA and FQGNSA. V shed 3 bases and J shed 2 bases, with 11 bases lying between them. CDR3 size: 14 residues.

The chain carries TRBV6-5 and TRBJ1-1, with 7 bases lining up with TRBD1. Germline loops: CDR1 MNHEY, CDR2 SVGAGI. V trimming: 5 bases; J trimming: 2 bases; junction bases outside the gene matches: 8. This CDR3 spans 15 amino acids. The CDR3, as DNA: TGTGCCAGCAGTGCCCGGGACAGCCCTAACACTGAAGCTTTCTTT. It codes for CASSARDSPNTEAFF.

The chain recombines TRBV19 with TRBJ1-2, with unresolved D. Between the trimmed V and J ends, which lost 3 bases and 3 bases, there was a span of 17 bases. CDR1 LNHDA and CDR2 SQIVND come from the germline V gene (reference sequence). The CDR3 covers 16 residues. CDR3 nucleotide sequence: TGTGCCAGTAGTATCGGACTCAAGGGCCGTTACTATGGCTACACCTTC. Amino acids: CASSIGLKGRYYGYTF.

This chain joins TRBV2 and TRBJ2-7; tentatively, D is TRBD1 (6 bases). The CDR3 spans 15 residues. V was trimmed by 1 base and J by 5 bases, leaving 15 bases between them. Germline CDR1 and CDR2: SNHLY and FYNNEI. Written as DNA, the CDR3 is TGTGCCAGCAGTGAAGAGGGGGAGAGTGTCGACGAGCAGTACGTC. Translated: CASSEEGESVDEQYV.

J is TRBJ2-5 and V is TRBV18; a weak D match, TRBD1 (5 bases). Matching the DNA end better, TRBJ2-7 makes the J call doubtful. The length of the CDR3 is 17 residues. Germline V gene data show CDR1 as KGHSH and CDR2 as LQKENI. The CDR3 region is CASSPSRQQVPIYEQYF. The CDR3, as DNA: TGTGCCAGCTCACCGTCCCGTCAACAGGTTCCTATCTACGAGCAGTACTTC.

The chain recombines TRBV7-9 with TRBJ1-1, with a tentative D call TRBD1 (5 bases). CDR3 size: 15 residues. Between the trimmed V and J ends, which lost 5 bases and 1 base, there was a span of 14 bases. CDR1 and CDR2 from the germline V gene are SEHNR and FQNEAQ (reference sequence). CDR3 loop: CASSHDRGWNTEAFF. In DNA, the CDR3 is TGTGCCAGCAGCCATGATCGGGGGTGGAACACTGAAGCTTTCTTT.

The rearrangement uses TRBV27 and TRBJ2-2, with 10 bases fitting TRBD2. V dropped 5 bases and J dropped 7; count of bases not matched to a gene: 13. CDR3 length equals 17 residues. Germline V CDR1 and CDR2: MNHEY, SMNVEV (reference sequence). The CDR3 coding sequence is TGTGCCAGCAGTCCCTCCGGACTAGCGGTCGGTGGCGGGGAGCTGTTTTTT. Amino acid sequence: CASSPSGLAVGGGELFF.

V and J are TRBV19 and TRBJ1-2; possibly TRBD1 for D (5 bases). The CDR3 runs to 17 residues. Trimming cost V 2 bases and J 4 bases, with 20 bases left between them. Germline CDR1 and CDR2: LNHDA and SQIVND (reference sequence). CDR3 bases: TGTGCCAGTAGTATATCCCCCGCGGGGGAGGGAGTCTATGGCTACACCTTC. Its translation: CASSISPAGEGVYGYTF. The full variable domain, its missing parts supplied by reference TRBV19 and TRBJ1-2, is DGGITQSPKYLFRKEGQNVTLSCEQNLNHDAMYWYRQDPGQGLRLIYYSQIVNDFQKGDIAEGYSVSREKKESFPLTVTSAQKNPTAFYLCASSISPAGEGVYGYTFGSGTRLTVV.

V is TRBV5-6 and J is TRBJ1-2; no definite D call. CDR1 is SGHDT, CDR2 YYEEEE, per germline. Trimming took 0 bases from V and 3 from J, leaving 12 bases between them. This CDR3 spans 15 amino acids. CDR3 loop: CASSLAREADYGYTF. DNA of the CDR3: TGTGCCAGCAGCTTGGCAAGGGAAGCGGACTATGGCTACACCTTC.

This clone appeared once. Written as DNA, the CDR3 is TGTGCCAGCAGCTCCCTAGGCTCCTACAATGAGCAGTTCTTC. Residues: CASSSLGSYNEQFF. The chain couples TRBV7-3 to TRBJ2-1; D is ambiguous. Germline-derived CDR1 and CDR2 are SGHTA and FQGTGA. The CDR3 loop spans 14 amino acids. Trimming took off 4 bases at V and 0 bases at J, with 7 bases between the two ends.

The chain has TRBV11-2 and TRBJ1-3; D is uncertain. Germline loops: CDR1 SGHAT, CDR2 FQNNGV. Trimming shortened V by 1 base and J by 4 bases, and 8 bases separated the two germline ends. The CDR3 contains 14 residues. For the CDR3, the DNA is TGTGCCAGCAGCTTAGGAGGGTACGGAAACACCATATATTTT. Protein sequence: CASSLGGYGNTIYF.

The sample holds a few counts of this clone. The CDR3: CASSHPGGDRGRVGELFF. The DNA for the CDR3 is TGTGCCAGCAGCCACCCCGGCGGGGACAGGGGGCGCGTCGGGGAGCTGTTTTTT. V usage is TRBV7-9 and J usage is TRBJ2-2; 12 nucleotides align to TRBD1. Trimming removed 5 bases from V and 7 bases from J; junction bases left unmatched: 14. Germline V gene lookup returns CDR1 SEHNR and CDR2 FQNEAQ (reference sequence). The CDR3 loop spans 18 amino acids.

The chain carries TRBV5-6 and TRBJ2-7, with D possibly being TRBD1 (6 bases). The CDR3 runs 15 residues. V was pared by 4 bases and J by 0 bases, with 14 bases between. CDR1 SGHDT and CDR2 YYEEEE come from the germline V gene. CDR3 loop: CASSMDSLYSYEQYF. CDR3 bases: TGTGCCAGCAGCATGGACAGCCTTTACTCCTACGAGCAGTACTTC.

The chain recombines TRBV29-1 with TRBJ1-2, with TRBD1 matching over 7 bases. Germline CDR1 and CDR2: SQVTM and ANQGSEA. V was pared by 3 bases and J by 3 bases, with 7 bases of the junction left unmatched. The CDR3 extends over 14 amino acids. For the CDR3, the DNA is TGCAGCGTTGATACTTATACAGGGGACTATGGCTACACCTTC. It specifies CSVDTYTGDYGYTF.

The CDR3, as DNA: TGTGCCAGCAGTCGCGGTTGGAGCAATCAGCCCCAGCATTTT. Translated: CASSRGWSNQPQHF. This chain links TRBV25-1 with TRBJ1-5; the D is unclear. CDR1 MGHDK and CDR2 SYGVNS come from the germline V gene. The V end lost 5 bases, the J end lost 1 base, and 9 bases lay between the germline ends. This CDR3 comprises 14 residues. The full variable domain, with the rest looked up from reference TRBV25-1 and TRBJ1-5, is EADIYQTPRYLVIGTGKKITLECSQTMGHDKMYWYQQDPGMELHLIHYSYGVNSTEKGDLSSESTVSRIRTEHFPLTLESARPSHTSQYLCASSRGWSNQPQHFGDGTRLSIL.

The chain has TRBV2 and TRBJ1-1; the D is unclear. Germline CDR1 and CDR2: SNHLY and FYNNEI. The V end was cut by 4 bases, the J end by 5 bases, with 11 bases between. The CDR3 length is 13 residues. CDR3 amino acids: CASSVYSGTEAFF. The CDR3 region has the DNA TGTGCCAGCAGTGTGTATTCGGGTACTGAAGCTTTCTTT. The full variable domain, with the rest looked up from reference TRBV2 and TRBJ1-1, is EPEVTQTPSHQVTQMGQEVILRCVPISNHLYFYWYRQILGQKVEFLVSFYNNEISEKSEIFDDQFSVERPDGSNFTLKIRSTKLEDSAMYFCASSVYSGTEAFFGQGTRLTVV.

This rearrangement joins TRBV21-1 to TRBJ2-3; the table's D gene call, TRBD1, was not cross checked with the DNA. TRBV21-1 is flagged as a pseudogene. The CDR3 consists of 17 residues. CDR3 bases: TGTGCCAGCAGCAAACATAGCAGGGGGCGCGGGAATGATACGCAGTATTTT. Translation gives CASSKHSRGRGNDTQYF.

The chain employs TRBV28 and TRBJ1-1, with D possibly TRBD1 on 5 matching bases. Germline-derived CDR1 and CDR2 are MDHEN and SYDVKM. This CDR3 is 15 amino acids long. V lost 3 bases to trimming and J lost 0 bases, with 11 bases between them. Here the CDR3 DNA reads TGTGCCAGCAGTTTGACCCCAGGGCTGAACACTGAAGCTTTCTTT. Residues: CASSLTPGLNTEAFF.

The chain is built from TRBV6-1 and TRBJ2-7; TRBD2 matches at 8 bases. The CDR3 sequence is 15 residues long. The V segment lost 0 bases and the J segment 7 bases; nucleotides outside the gene matches: 8. The germline V gene has CDR1 MNHNS and CDR2 SASEGT. The CDR3 reads CASSEALRGGREQYV. The CDR3 DNA reads TGTGCCAGCAGTGAAGCGCTTCGGGGGGGAAGGGAGCAGTACGTC.